These T cell receptor beta chains were read from a single sample in a study of control samples from healthy donors and cancer patients. The repertoire was sequenced with immunoSEQ multiplex PCR; TCRdb's copy has only in-frame clones and lacks some. The sample lists 93,000 or so clones, roughly 90% occurring once. The material sequenced was PBMCs. These receptors all stem from a man aged 55 to 70 with lung cancer. CDR3s include the opening cysteine and the closing phenylalanine or tryptophan. The order of the fields is D gene, J gene, clone size, V gene, CDR3 protein, CDR3 DNA. The D gene is left open where the match is weak. Clone sizes are given selectively: once, few, many, or a class where the clone is expanded.

d_call: -
j_call: TRBJ2-5
clone_size: -
v_call: TRBV24-1
cdr3_aa: CATSDILGRGRETQYF
cdr3_nt: TGTGCCACCAGTGACATCCTTGGACGCGGACGGGAGACCCAGTACTTC

d_call: -
j_call: TRBJ1-5
clone_size: -
v_call: TRBV19
cdr3_aa: CAKTKDSNQPQHF
cdr3_nt: TGTGCCAAAACCAAGGATAGCAATCAGCCCCAGCATTTT

d_call: TRBD1
j_call: TRBJ2-1
clone_size: -
v_call: TRBV27
cdr3_aa: CASSLQGQNYNEQFF
cdr3_nt: TGTGCCAGCAGTTTACAGGGACAGAATTACAATGAGCAGTTCTTC

d_call: -
j_call: TRBJ2-3
clone_size: -
v_call: TRBV24-1
cdr3_aa: CATSDFSTGSTDTQYF
cdr3_nt: TGTGCCACCAGTGATTTCTCTACAGGAAGCACAGATACGCAGTATTTT

d_call: -
j_call: TRBJ1-5
clone_size: once
v_call: TRBV6-1
cdr3_aa: CASSEGAASNQPQHF
cdr3_nt: TGTGCCAGCAGTGAAGGGGCAGCTAGCAATCAGCCCCAGCATTTT

d_call: -
j_call: TRBJ2-5
clone_size: once
v_call: TRBV11-2
cdr3_aa: CASSLVQETQYF
cdr3_nt: TGTGCCAGCAGCTTAGTCCAAGAGACCCAGTACTTC

d_call: -
j_call: TRBJ1-1
clone_size: -
v_call: TRBV14
cdr3_aa: CASSQETANTEAFF
cdr3_nt: TGTGCCAGCAGCCAAGAAACAGCGAACACTGAAGCTTTCTTT

d_call: TRBD2
j_call: TRBJ2-1
clone_size: -
v_call: TRBV27
cdr3_aa: CASSLRPAGGYNEQFF
cdr3_nt: TGTGCCAGCAGTTTGAGGCCAGCGGGGGGGTACAATGAGCAGTTCTTC

d_call: TRBD2
j_call: TRBJ2-5
clone_size: -
v_call: TRBV24-1
cdr3_aa: CATSTSGGARETQYF
cdr3_nt: TGTGCCACCAGTACTAGCGGGGGGGCCAGGGAGACCCAGTACTTC

d_call: TRBD1
j_call: TRBJ1-1
clone_size: -
v_call: TRBV15
cdr3_aa: CATSRGGGQGLSTEAFF
cdr3_nt: TGTGCCACCAGCAGAGGGGGGGGACAGGGGTTGAGCACTGAAGCTTTCTTT

d_call: -
j_call: TRBJ2-7
clone_size: -
v_call: TRBV27
cdr3_aa: CASSPAVWFYEQYF
cdr3_nt: TGTGCCAGCAGTCCAGCTGTGTGGTTCTACGAGCAGTACTTC

d_call: -
j_call: TRBJ1-1
clone_size: -
v_call: TRBV7-3
cdr3_aa: CASTRRTGVVMNTEAFF
cdr3_nt: TGTGCCAGCACGCGTCGGACCGGGGTCGTTATGAACACTGAAGCTTTCTTT

d_call: -
j_call: TRBJ2-2
clone_size: -
v_call: TRBV7-3
cdr3_aa: CASSLTGMNTGELFF
cdr3_nt: TGTGCCAGCAGCTTGACGGGGATGAACACCGGGGAGCTGTTTTTT

d_call: -
j_call: TRBJ1-1
clone_size: -
v_call: TRBV12-3/TRBV12-4
cdr3_aa: CASSLGGPPEAFF
cdr3_nt: TGTGCCAGCAGTTTAGGGGGACCCCCTGAAGCTTTCTTT

d_call: -
j_call: TRBJ1-1
clone_size: few
v_call: TRBV2
cdr3_aa: CASRAGAGAEAFF
cdr3_nt: TGTGCCAGCAGGGCAGGGGCGGGGGCTGAAGCTTTCTTT

d_call: TRBD1
j_call: TRBJ2-5
clone_size: -
v_call: TRBV29-1
cdr3_aa: CSADRGGTETQYF
cdr3_nt: TGCAGCGCCGACAGGGGGGGGACGGAGACCCAGTACTTC

d_call: -
j_call: TRBJ1-2
clone_size: -
v_call: TRBV7-9
cdr3_aa: CASSLMLSGYTF
cdr3_nt: TGTGCCAGCAGCTTAATGCTGAGTGGCTACACCTTC

d_call: -
j_call: TRBJ1-4
clone_size: -
v_call: TRBV3-1/TRBV3-2
cdr3_aa: CASSHQGPNEKLFF
cdr3_nt: TGTGCCAGCAGCCACCAGGGCCCTAATGAAAAACTGTTTTTT

d_call: TRBD2
j_call: TRBJ2-2
clone_size: -
v_call: TRBV6-5
cdr3_aa: CASSYTSARNTGELFF
cdr3_nt: TGTGCCAGCAGTTACACTAGCGCAAGGAACACCGGGGAGCTGTTTTTT

d_call: TRBD1
j_call: TRBJ1-5
clone_size: -
v_call: TRBV23-1
cdr3_aa: CASPPRTGVEQPQHF
cdr3_nt: TGCGCCAGCCCCCCCCGGACAGGGGTAGAACAGCCCCAGCATTTT

d_call: -
j_call: TRBJ2-7
clone_size: -
v_call: TRBV25-1
cdr3_aa: CASSRGPSYEQYF
cdr3_nt: TGTGCCAGCAGCCGCGGGCCTTCCTACGAGCAGTACTTC

d_call: TRBD1
j_call: TRBJ1-2
clone_size: -
v_call: TRBV18
cdr3_aa: CASSPFDRERGYTF
cdr3_nt: TGTGCCAGCTCACCTTTCGACAGGGAGAGGGGCTACACCTTC

d_call: -
j_call: TRBJ1-1
clone_size: once
v_call: TRBV27
cdr3_aa: CASSFVLGGSEAFF
cdr3_nt: TGTGCCAGCAGTTTCGTCTTGGGGGGGTCTGAAGCTTTCTTT

d_call: -
j_call: TRBJ2-5
clone_size: -
v_call: TRBV24-1
cdr3_aa: CATSPGTGDGTQYF
cdr3_nt: TGTGCCACCAGTCCGGGGACCGGGGACGGGACCCAGTACTTC

d_call: TRBD1
j_call: TRBJ1-1
clone_size: -
v_call: TRBV5-4
cdr3_aa: CASSSTGQGVNTEAFF
cdr3_nt: TGTGCCAGCAGCTCTACGGGACAGGGCGTGAACACTGAAGCTTTCTTT

d_call: -
j_call: TRBJ2-7
clone_size: -
v_call: TRBV4-1
cdr3_aa: CASSRVGSYEQYF
cdr3_nt: TGCGCCAGCAGCCGAGTCGGTTCTTACGAGCAGTACTTC

d_call: -
j_call: TRBJ1-1
clone_size: -
v_call: TRBV30
cdr3_aa: CAWNPGRNTEAFF
cdr3_nt: TGTGCCTGGAATCCCGGGAGGAACACTGAAGCTTTCTTT

d_call: TRBD1
j_call: TRBJ2-2
clone_size: -
v_call: TRBV29-1
cdr3_aa: CSVEGTGGANTGELFF
cdr3_nt: TGCAGCGTTGAAGGGACAGGGGGCGCGAACACCGGGGAGCTGTTTTTT

d_call: -
j_call: TRBJ1-1
clone_size: -
v_call: TRBV7-2
cdr3_aa: CASSTFTLNTEAFF
cdr3_nt: TGTGCCAGCAGCACCTTTACATTGAACACTGAAGCTTTCTTT

d_call: -
j_call: TRBJ2-5
clone_size: -
v_call: TRBV7-9
cdr3_aa: CASSLTLAGGETQYF
cdr3_nt: TGTGCCAGCAGCTTAACGCTAGCAGGAGGGGAGACCCAGTACTTC

d_call: -
j_call: TRBJ2-5
clone_size: -
v_call: TRBV7-9
cdr3_aa: CASSSETQYF
cdr3_nt: TGTGCCAGCAGCTCTGAGACCCAGTACTTC

d_call: -
j_call: TRBJ1-2
clone_size: -
v_call: TRBV2
cdr3_aa: CASSQGTLVRGANYGYTF
cdr3_nt: TGTGCCAGCAGTCAAGGGACGCTGGTGCGGGGAGCTAACTATGGCTACACCTTC

d_call: TRBD1
j_call: TRBJ2-1
clone_size: -
v_call: TRBV2
cdr3_aa: CASSPGQDIEQFF
cdr3_nt: TGTGCCAGCAGCCCGGGACAGGATATCGAACAGTTCTTC

d_call: -
j_call: TRBJ2-3
clone_size: -
v_call: TRBV6-1
cdr3_aa: CASSEDPRSQYF
cdr3_nt: TGTGCCAGCAGTGAAGACCCGCGTTCGCAGTATTTT

d_call: TRBD1
j_call: TRBJ2-5
clone_size: once
v_call: TRBV24-1
cdr3_aa: CATSDSYQGAGWETQYF
cdr3_nt: TGTGCCACCAGTGATTCCTACCAGGGGGCGGGTTGGGAGACCCAGTACTTC

d_call: -
j_call: TRBJ2-7
clone_size: -
v_call: TRBV5-1
cdr3_aa: CASSLGWEGGRDEQYF
cdr3_nt: TGCGCCAGCAGCTTGGGTTGGGAAGGGGGGCGGGACGAGCAGTACTTC

d_call: -
j_call: TRBJ1-1
clone_size: -
v_call: TRBV27
cdr3_aa: CASSPGTLNTEAFF
cdr3_nt: TGTGCCAGCAGTCCGGGGACTCTGAACACTGAAGCTTTCTTT

d_call: -
j_call: TRBJ2-3
clone_size: once
v_call: TRBV5-1
cdr3_aa: CASGRQGTDTQYF
cdr3_nt: TGCGCCAGCGGGAGGCAGGGCACAGATACGCAGTATTTT

d_call: -
j_call: TRBJ1-2
clone_size: -
v_call: TRBV12-3/TRBV12-4
cdr3_aa: CATYYTGNGGYTF
cdr3_nt: TGTGCCACCTACTATACAGGAAATGGTGGCTACACCTTC

d_call: -
j_call: TRBJ2-7
clone_size: -
v_call: TRBV12-3/TRBV12-4
cdr3_aa: CASSPDAYYEQYF
cdr3_nt: TGTGCCAGCAGTCCTGACGCGTACTACGAGCAGTACTTC

d_call: -
j_call: TRBJ1-2
clone_size: once
v_call: TRBV30
cdr3_aa: CAWSVRQVSNYGYTF
cdr3_nt: TGTGCCTGGAGTGTCCGACAGGTCTCAAACTATGGCTACACCTTC

d_call: -
j_call: TRBJ1-1
clone_size: -
v_call: TRBV7-9
cdr3_aa: CASSLAGGTNTEAFF
cdr3_nt: TGTGCCAGCAGCTTAGCAGGGGGGACGAACACTGAAGCTTTCTTT

d_call: TRBD1
j_call: TRBJ2-5
clone_size: -
v_call: TRBV6-5
cdr3_aa: CASTFNGQGAQTQYF
cdr3_nt: TGTGCCAGCACCTTCAATGGACAGGGGGCACAGACCCAGTACTTC

d_call: -
j_call: TRBJ1-1
clone_size: -
v_call: TRBV15
cdr3_aa: CATSRAGFFTEAFF
cdr3_nt: TGTGCCACCAGCAGAGCAGGGTTTTTTACTGAAGCTTTCTTT

d_call: -
j_call: TRBJ2-1
clone_size: -
v_call: TRBV20-1
cdr3_aa: CSARHNEQFF
cdr3_nt: TGCAGTGCCAGGCACAATGAGCAGTTCTTC

d_call: -
j_call: TRBJ2-3
clone_size: -
v_call: TRBV30
cdr3_aa: CAWSGRGALSTDTQYF
cdr3_nt: TGTGCCTGGAGTGGGAGGGGGGCATTAAGCACAGATACGCAGTATTTT

d_call: -
j_call: TRBJ2-5
clone_size: -
v_call: TRBV6-5
cdr3_aa: CASSYADPQETQYF
cdr3_nt: TGTGCCAGCAGTTACGCGGACCCACAAGAGACCCAGTACTTC

d_call: -
j_call: TRBJ2-3
clone_size: -
v_call: TRBV7-9
cdr3_aa: CASGEAGTDTQYF
cdr3_nt: TGTGCCAGCGGGGAGGCGGGCACAGATACGCAGTATTTT